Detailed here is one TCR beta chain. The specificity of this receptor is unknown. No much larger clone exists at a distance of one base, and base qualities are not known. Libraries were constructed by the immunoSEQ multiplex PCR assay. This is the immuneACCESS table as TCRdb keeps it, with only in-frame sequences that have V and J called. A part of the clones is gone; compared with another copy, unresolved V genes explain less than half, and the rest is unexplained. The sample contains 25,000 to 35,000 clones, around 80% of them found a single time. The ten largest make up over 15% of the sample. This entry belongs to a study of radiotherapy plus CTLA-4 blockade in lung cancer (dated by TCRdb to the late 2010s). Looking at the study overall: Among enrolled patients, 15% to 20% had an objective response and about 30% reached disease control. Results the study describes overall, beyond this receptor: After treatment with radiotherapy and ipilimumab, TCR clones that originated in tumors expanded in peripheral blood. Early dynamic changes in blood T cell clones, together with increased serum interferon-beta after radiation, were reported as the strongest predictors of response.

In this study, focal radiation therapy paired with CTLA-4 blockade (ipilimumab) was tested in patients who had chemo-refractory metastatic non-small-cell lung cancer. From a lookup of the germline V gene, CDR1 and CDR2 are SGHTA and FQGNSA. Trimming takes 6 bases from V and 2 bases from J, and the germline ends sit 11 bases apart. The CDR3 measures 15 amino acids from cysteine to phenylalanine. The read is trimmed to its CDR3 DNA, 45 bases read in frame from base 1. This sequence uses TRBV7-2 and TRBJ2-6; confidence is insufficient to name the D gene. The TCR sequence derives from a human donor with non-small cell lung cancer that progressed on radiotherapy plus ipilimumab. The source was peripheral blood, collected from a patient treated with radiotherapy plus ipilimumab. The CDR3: CASRDDTTGANVLTF. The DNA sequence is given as TGTGCCAGCAGAGACGACACAACTGGGGCCAACGTCCTGACTTTC. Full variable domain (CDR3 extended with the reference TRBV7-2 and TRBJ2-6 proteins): GAGVSQSPSNKVTEKGKDVELRCDPISGHTALYWYRQSLGQGLEFLIYFQGNSAPDKSGLPSDRFSAERTGGSVSTLTIQRTQQEDSAVYLCASRDDTTGANVLTFGAGSRLTVL.